This passage covers 26 T cell receptor beta chains from one sample sequenced in a study of low-dose radiotherapy and immunotherapy resistance in tumors. First-strand cDNA used TRAV- and TRBV-specific primers, covering alpha and beta chains. Both a constant-region primer and a V-primer adapter served to amplify TCRs across 15 to 20 PCR cycles. TCRdb passed the reads through MiXCR, listing each CDR3 protein once. The sample contains 95,000 to 100,000 distinct CDR3 sequences, more than 20% of which appear only once. Specified time point: after trial treatment. The treatment was: LDRT plus nivolumab, ipilimumab, low-dose cyclophosphamide and aspirin (RACIN trial). The sample here was PBMCs, taken after low-dose radiotherapy plus immunotherapy. These receptors were collected from a male donor with prostate cancer.

The sample holds many counts of this clonotype. V gene TRBV9 combines with J gene TRBJ1-4; the D is unclear. The CDR3 totals 14 residues. CDR1 is SGDLS, CDR2 YYNGEE, per germline. Trimming removed 3 bases at V and 8 bases at J, with 14 bases between. CDR3 DNA sequence: TGTGCCAGCAGCGCGTATCCCCGGGAAGAAAAACTGTTTTTT. Translated: CASSAYPREEKLFF.

This chain joins TRBV5-6 and TRBJ2-1; D is unclear. Trimming left V 6 bases short and J 0 bases short, with 10 bases between. This CDR3 comprises 14 residues. CDR1 is SGHDT and CDR2 is YYEEEE in the germline V gene. CDR3 protein: CASKGLSSYNEQFF. Here the CDR3 DNA reads TGTGCCAGCAAGGGCCTAAGCTCCTACAATGAGCAGTTCTTC. The whole variable domain, remainder taken from reference TRBV5-6 and TRBJ2-1, is DAGVTQSPTHLIKTRGQQVTLRCSPKSGHDTVSWYQQALGQGPQFIFQYYEEEERQRGNFPDRFSGHQFPNYSSELNVNALLLGDSALYLCASKGLSSYNEQFFGPGTRLTVL.

This clonotype was detected many times. This chain links TRBV13 with TRBJ2-1; D might be TRBD1 or TRBD2, each matching 6 bases. Germline V gives CDR1 PRHDT, CDR2 FYEKMQ (reference sequence). The CDR3 has 16 amino acids. The V and J ends lost 2 bases and 4 bases respectively, with 15 bases between them. CDR3 sequence reads: CASSLITVGGYNEQFF. In nucleotides, the CDR3 is TGTGCCAGCAGCTTAATCACCGTAGGGGGGTACAATGAGCAGTTCTTC.

Of note for this clonotype: A far larger clone is off by one base, so a read error is likely. The chain employs TRBV7-9 and TRBJ2-1; D not certain. Deletions cut 2 bases from V and 10 bases from J, with 15 bases between. CDR1 is SEHNR, CDR2 FQNEAQ, per germline (reference sequence). This CDR3 is 14 amino acids long. CDR3 DNA: TGTGCCAGCAGCTTAAACCATCAAGGCCGCGAGCAGTTCTTC. Translating it yields CASSLNHQGREQFF.

Many counts were recorded for this clonotype. J is TRBJ2-1 and V is TRBV7-2; D is ambiguous. The ends were cut back, 6 bases at V and 4 bases at J, with 7 bases in the middle. CDR1 SGHTA and CDR2 FQGNSA come from the germline V gene. This CDR3 is built from 12 residues. The CDR3, as DNA: TGTGCCAGCAGTGGCGGATACAATGAGCAGTTCTTC. Its translation: CASSGGYNEQFF.

This clonotype was recorded at least ten times. The chain carries TRBV27 and TRBJ1-1, with TRBD1 as a possible D gene (5 bases). Looked up from germline, CDR1 is MNHEY and CDR2 is SMNVEV (reference sequence). The CDR3 loop spans 14 amino acids. Trimming left V 6 bases short and J 1 base short, with 12 bases between. The DNA for the CDR3 is TGTGCCAGCAGCTTTGGTGGGGGGAACACTGAAGCTTTCTTT. Protein sequence: CASSFGGGNTEAFF.

At least ten counts were recorded for this clonotype. The J gene is TRBJ1-6, the V gene TRBV6-6, with D hard to call. The CDR3 spans 14 residues. Germline V gene data show CDR1 as MNHNY and CDR2 as SVGAGI (reference sequence). Trimming left V 6 bases short and J 6 bases short, with 12 bases between. The CDR3 nucleotides are TGTGCCAGCAGCCGAGACCCGATTAATTCACCCCTCCACTTT. Protein: CASSRDPINSPLHF.

This clonotype was observed at least ten times. The J gene is TRBJ2-7, the V gene TRBV20-1; D may be TRBD1 (6 bases). The CDR3 length is 13 residues. The germline CDR1 and CDR2 sequences are DFQATT and SNEGSKA (reference sequence). V lost 6 bases to trimming and J lost 3 bases, with 15 bases between them. CDR3 loop: CSAGRGIVYEQYF. DNA of the CDR3: TGCAGTGCGGGCAGGGGCATCGTCTACGAGCAGTACTTC.

Of note for this clonotype: Only one base separates this from a far larger clonotype, so it likely reflects a read error. The gene calls are TRBV12-3 or TRBV12-4 and TRBJ2-1; TRBD2 aligns across 15 bases. The CDR3 runs to 16 residues. Trimming took 6 bases from V and 1 from J; bases not matched to a gene: 1. The CDR3 spells CASRGTSGGSYNEQFF. For the CDR3, the DNA is TGTGCCAGCAGAGGGACTAGCGGGGGGTCCTACAATGAGCAGTTCTTC.

In DNA, the CDR3 is TGTGCCAGCAGTTTATACCTGGGGGCGCGACACGAGCAGTACTTC. It translates to CASSLYLGARHEQYF. This chain connects TRBV27 to TRBJ2-7; maybe TRBD1 (6 bases). The CDR3 runs to 15 residues. Germline lookup yields CDR1 MNHEY and CDR2 SMNVEV (reference sequence). V shed 1 base and J shed 5 bases, with 15 bases lying between them.

This clonotype was recorded many times. The gene calls are TRBV29-1 and TRBJ1-1; D uncertain. CDR3 size: 13 residues. CDR1 and CDR2 from the germline V gene are SQVTM and ANQGSEA. The V end was cut by 4 bases, the J end by 0 bases, with 9 bases between. CDR3 nucleotide sequence: TGCAGCGTTGTCGAGCTTATGAACACTGAAGCTTTCTTT. This gives the protein CSVVELMNTEAFF.

V is TRBV12-3 or TRBV12-4 and J is TRBJ2-5, with D perhaps TRBD2 (5 bases). The CDR3 has 16 amino acids. V lost 1 base, J lost 1 base, and 13 bases lay in between. The CDR3 loop reads CASSLGPAVSQETQYF. The CDR3 DNA reads TGTGCCAGCAGTTTAGGGCCAGCGGTATCCCAAGAGACCCAGTACTTC.

The table lists this clonotype with many counts. The chain has TRBV10-3 and TRBJ2-7, with D maybe TRBD1 (5 bases). CDR1 and CDR2 (germline): ENHRY, SYGVKD. The V and J ends lost 3 bases and 0 bases respectively, with 12 bases between them. This CDR3 region has 15 residues. CDR3 sequence reads: CAISDQGFSSYEQYF. The CDR3 coding sequence is TGTGCCATCAGTGATCAGGGATTCAGCTCCTACGAGCAGTACTTC.

This clonotype was seen repeatedly, ten times or more. The rearrangement uses TRBV7-9 and TRBJ2-5, with D possibly being TRBD1 or TRBD2 (6 bases each). CDR3 length: 13 residues. In germline, CDR1 is SEHNR, CDR2 FQNEAQ (reference sequence). V lost 6 bases and J lost 5, with 13 bases in between. The CDR3 loop reads CASRSWGAETQYF. The DNA for the CDR3 is TGTGCCAGCAGGTCATGGGGGGCGGAGACCCAGTACTTC. Based on the CDR3 plus reference TRBV7-9 and TRBJ2-5, the full variable domain is DTGVSQNPRHKITKRGQNVTFRCDPISEHNRLYWYRQTLGQGPEFLTYFQNEAQLEKSRLLSDRFSAERPKGSFSTLEIQRTEQGDSAMYLCASRSWGAETQYFGPGTRLLVL.

The chain joins TRBV6-2 or TRBV6-3 to TRBJ2-2; D perhaps matches TRBD1 (6 bases). The CDR3 sequence is 13 residues long. The germline V gene encodes CDR1 MNHEY and CDR2 SVGEGT. With 4 bases removed from V and 6 bases from J, the gap between germline ends came to 9 bases. The DNA of the CDR3 is TGTGCCAGCAGTTCGCAGGGGTCCGGGGAGCTGTTTTTT. As protein: CASSSQGSGELFF.

This chain links TRBV28 with TRBJ2-5, with D possibly being TRBD1 (6 bases). The CDR3 extends over 14 amino acids. Trimming cost V 8 bases and J 1 base, with 14 bases left between them. CDR1 is MDHEN, CDR2 SYDVKM, per germline. The CDR3 DNA follows: TGTGCCAGCGGCCTTCGGACAGCCCAAGAGACCCAGTACTTC. It is translated as CASGLRTAQETQYF.

This clonotype has ten or more counts. The chain has TRBV18 and TRBJ2-3; TRBD1 aligns across 7 bases. This CDR3 has 15 residues. Trimming removed 4 bases from V and 2 bases from J; junction bases left unmatched: 6. Germline lookup yields CDR1 KGHSH and CDR2 LQKENI. CDR3 loop: CASSLGQVPTDTQYF. CDR3 DNA: TGTGCCAGCTCACTTGGACAGGTCCCCACAGATACGCAGTATTTT.

This clonotype was seen repeatedly, ten times or more. The chain combines TRBV21-1 with TRBJ2-3; TRBD2 is the table's D call and was not checked against the DNA. TRBV21-1 is reported as a pseudogene. This CDR3 spans 19 amino acids. The CDR3 protein is CASSKSNSTSGRALDTQYF. The DNA for the CDR3 is TGTGCCAGCAGCAAAAGTAATAGTACTAGCGGACGCGCCTTGGATACGCAGTATTTT.

This clonotype was observed a single time. The junction shows a germline mismatch at one end, possibly a read error. The V gene is TRBV2, the J gene TRBJ2-1; maybe TRBD2 (5 bases). CDR1 is SNHLY and CDR2 is FYNNEI in the germline V gene. The CDR3 has 15 amino acids. CDR3: CASSPLEFDYNELFF. In DNA, the CDR3 is TGTGCCAGCAGTCCACTAGAATTTGACTACAATGAGCTGTTCTTC.

Remarks on this clonotype: The likely explanation is a read error, given a far larger clone one base away. V usage is TRBV6-6 and J usage is TRBJ2-6; weak D call: TRBD1 (6 bases). This CDR3 region has 15 residues. Germline-derived CDR1 and CDR2 are MNHNY and SVGAGI (reference sequence). The CDR3 DNA sequence: TGTGCCAGCACCCCAGGGGCCTCTGGGGCCAACGTCCTGGCTTTC. It encodes CASTPGASGANVLAF.

This clonotype has ten or more counts. The chain employs TRBV7-9 and TRBJ2-3; unclear D gene. The length of the CDR3 is 16 residues. Germline V lookup: CDR1 SEHNR, CDR2 FQNEAQ (reference sequence). The V gene lost 5 bases and the J gene lost 3 bases, with 18 bases spanning the gap. In DNA form, the CDR3 reads TGTGCCAGCAGCCCTCCGGCCGTGGGGTCGACAGATACGCAGTATTTT. Its protein product is CASSPPAVGSTDTQYF.

The chain couples TRBV3-1 to TRBJ1-1; D is possibly TRBD1 (6 bases). In germline, CDR1 is LGHDT, CDR2 YNNKEL (reference sequence). The V end was cut by 1 base, the J end by 1 base, with 13 bases between. The CDR3 is 16 amino acids. CDR3 DNA: TGTGCCAGCAGCCAAGGGGGGGGACAAAAGAACACTGAAGCTTTCTTT. It is translated as CASSQGGGQKNTEAFF.

This clonotype was counted ten times or more. The chain links TRBV6-2 or TRBV6-3 to TRBJ1-5; D remains unclear. This CDR3 contains 14 residues. Trimming shortened V by 6 bases and J by 5 bases, and 14 bases separated the two germline ends. Per the germline V gene, CDR1 is MNHEY and CDR2 is SVGEGT. CDR3 region: CASRLERGDQPQHF. The CDR3 coding sequence is TGTGCCAGCAGACTGGAACGGGGAGATCAGCCCCAGCATTTT.

This clonotype was seen only a few times. V usage is TRBV3-1 and J usage is TRBJ2-1, with D perhaps matching TRBD1 (6 bases). The V gene's germline CDR1 is LGHDT and CDR2 YNNKEL (reference sequence). V dropped 4 bases and J dropped 7 bases, with 14 bases sitting between them. This CDR3 contains 14 residues. The CDR3 nucleotides read TGTGCCAGCAGCCCAAGTCATACAGGGAATGAGCAGTTCTTC. Translated: CASSPSHTGNEQFF.

This clonotype was found many times. CDR3 sequence: CSARGELETQYF. Written as DNA, the CDR3 is TGCAGTGCTAGGGGGGAGTTGGAGACCCAGTACTTC. The chain links TRBV20-1 to TRBJ2-5, with D perhaps assigned TRBD1 or TRBD2 (5 bases each). The CDR3 is 12 amino acids. Per the germline V gene, CDR1 is DFQATT and CDR2 is SNEGSKA (reference sequence). Trimming left V 3 bases short and J 5 bases short, with 10 bases between.

At least ten counts were recorded for this clonotype. This rearrangement joins TRBV3-1 to TRBJ2-5; 10 bases line up with TRBD2. The germline gives CDR1 LGHDT, CDR2 YNNKEL (reference sequence). The CDR3 sequence is 17 residues long. V was pared by 1 base and J by 4 bases, with 9 bases of the junction left unmatched. The CDR3 nucleotides are TGTGCCAGCAGCCAAGGAGCAGCGGGGGGGCAGGGAGAGACCCAGTACTTC. This codes for CASSQGAAGGQGETQYF.